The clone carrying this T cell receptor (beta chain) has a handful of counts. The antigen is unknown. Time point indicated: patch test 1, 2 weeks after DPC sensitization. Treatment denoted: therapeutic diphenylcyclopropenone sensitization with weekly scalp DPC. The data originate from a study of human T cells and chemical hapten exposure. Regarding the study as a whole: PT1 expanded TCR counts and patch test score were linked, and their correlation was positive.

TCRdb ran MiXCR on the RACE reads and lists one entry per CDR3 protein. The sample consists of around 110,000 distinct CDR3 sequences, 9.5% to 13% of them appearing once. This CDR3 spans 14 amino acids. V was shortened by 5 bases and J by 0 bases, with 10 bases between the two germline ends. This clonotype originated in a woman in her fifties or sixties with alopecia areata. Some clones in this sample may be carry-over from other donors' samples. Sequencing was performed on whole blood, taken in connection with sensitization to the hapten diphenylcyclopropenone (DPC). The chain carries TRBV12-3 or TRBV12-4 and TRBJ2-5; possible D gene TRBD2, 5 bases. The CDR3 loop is CASSRLDYQETQYF. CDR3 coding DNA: TGTGCCAGCAGTCGCCTGGACTACCAAGAGACCCAGTACTTC.